Following are 20 T cell receptor beta chains from one sample sequenced in a study of T cell responses to AZD1222 COVID-19 vaccine. Repertoires were generated with immunoSEQ multiplex PCR, while TCRdb's copy carries only in-frame clones and drops some. Here the sample spans over 150,000 clones, 85% to 90% being singletons. Sequences were derived from peripheral blood, sampled on day 0 of AZD1222 vaccination. Source of these receptors: an adult in good health.

V is TRBV4-1 and J is TRBJ2-3; possibly TRBD2 for D (6 bases). V gave up 4 bases and J gave up 3 bases, with 14 bases separating them. Germline V lookup: CDR1 MGHRA, CDR2 YSYEKL. CDR3 size: 15 residues. CDR3 nucleotides: TGCGCCAGCAGCCTCGTAGCGGAATCTACAGATACGCAGTATTTT. Residues: CASSLVAESTDTQYF.

The V and J genes are TRBV6-5 and TRBJ2-1; D ambiguous. This CDR3 region has 16 residues. Trimming took off 2 bases at V and 5 bases at J, with 16 bases between the two ends. CDR1 and CDR2 (germline): MNHEY, SVGAGI. Here the CDR3 reads CASSYGSVVVDNEQFF. The CDR3 DNA reads as TGTGCCAGCAGTTACGGTTCGGTAGTGGTCGACAATGAGCAGTTCTTC.

The chain has TRBV7-2 and TRBJ2-7; D gene ambiguous. Trimming removed 3 bases at V and 8 bases at J, with 5 bases between. The CDR3 contains 10 residues. CDR1 is SGHTA and CDR2 is FQGNSA in the germline V gene. CDR3 sequence (DNA): TGTGCCAGCAGCTTTTCTCAGCAGTACGTC. It yields the protein CASSFSQQYV.

The J gene is TRBJ1-1, the V gene TRBV6-5; 9 nucleotides match TRBD1. The CDR3 runs 13 residues. CDR1 is MNHEY, CDR2 SVGAGI, per germline. J was trimmed by 10 bases and V by 7 bases; bases with no gene match: 10. Here the CDR3 reads CASIRDRVIPAFF. The DNA of the CDR3 is TGTGCCAGCATCCGGGACAGGGTGATCCCAGCTTTCTTT.

The chain joins TRBV6-5 to TRBJ2-5; no clear D gene. The CDR3 covers 13 residues. Germline assignment: CDR1 MNHEY and CDR2 SVGAGI. Trimming pared 0 bases from V and 13 bases from J, leaving 15 bases between. The CDR3, as DNA: TGTGCCAGCAGTTACTCTCTGGCCGCCCTTGTGTACTTC. This gives the protein CASSYSLAALVYF.

This rearrangement joins TRBV11-2 to TRBJ1-2, with a weak D call TRBD1 (6 bases). Trimming removed 0 bases from V and 8 bases from J, with 13 bases in between. Germline lookup yields CDR1 SGHAT and CDR2 FQNNGV. CDR3 length: 14 residues. CDR3 DNA: TGTGCCAGCAGCTTAGATATACAGGGCTTCGGCTACACCTTC. Its protein product is CASSLDIQGFGYTF.

J is TRBJ2-1 and V is TRBV10-3; tentatively, D is TRBD1 (5 bases). The CDR3 has 15 residues. V was clipped by 6 bases and J by 0 bases, with 12 bases between them. Germline CDR1 is ENHRY and CDR2 is SYGVKD. The CDR3 sequence is CAISGAGYSYNEQFF. DNA of the CDR3: TGTGCCATCAGCGGAGCAGGGTACTCCTACAATGAGCAGTTCTTC.

V usage is TRBV7-6 and J usage is TRBJ2-7; weak D call: TRBD1 (5 bases). V was shortened by 1 base and J by 8 bases, with 9 bases between the two germline ends. CDR1 and CDR2 from the germline V gene are SGHVS and FNYEAQ. This CDR3 has 12 amino acids. The chain's CDR3 is CASSLEGHKQYF. The CDR3 DNA follows: TGTGCCAGCAGCTTAGAGGGGCACAAGCAGTACTTC.

This chain uses TRBV29-1 with TRBJ1-1; 9 bases are shared with TRBD1. V shed 1 base and J 5 bases; nucleotides not matched to a gene: 2. Looked up from germline, CDR1 is SQVTM and CDR2 is ANQGSEA. The CDR3 covers 13 residues. CDR3 DNA: TGCAGCGTTGAAGGACAGGGGGTAACTGAAGCTTTCTTT. Residues: CSVEGQGVTEAFF.

The CDR3 DNA reads as TGCGCAACCTCAAGGCTACCTATGGGAGACTATGGCTACACCTTC. This encodes CATSRLPMGDYGYTF. V usage is TRBV5-1 and J usage is TRBJ1-2; D not resolved. From germline, CDR1 is SGHRS and CDR2 YFSETQ. This CDR3 contains 15 residues.

The CDR3 protein is CASSLGMAAEKLFF. The DNA of the CDR3 is TGTGCCAGCAGCTTAGGGATGGCGGCCGAAAAACTGTTTTTT. The V and J genes are TRBV7-2 and TRBJ1-4, with unresolved D. The CDR3 runs to 14 residues. V dropped 1 base and J dropped 8 bases, with 11 bases sitting between them. CDR1 and CDR2 from the germline V gene are SGHTA and FQGNSA.

The chain has TRBV7-3 and TRBJ2-6; D not resolved. With 2 bases removed from V and 0 bases from J, the gap between germline ends came to 5 bases. From germline, CDR1 is SGHTA and CDR2 FQGTGA. The length of the CDR3 is 15 residues. CDR3 residues: CASSLFSSGANVLTF. The CDR3 region has the DNA TGTGCCAGCAGCTTATTCAGCTCTGGGGCCAACGTCCTGACTTTC.

The V gene is TRBV7-2, the J gene TRBJ2-5; D may be TRBD1 (5 bases). V was trimmed by 3 bases and J by 0 bases, leaving 14 bases between them. Germline CDR1 SGHTA, CDR2 FQGNSA. This CDR3 is 16 amino acids long. The CDR3: CASSLVPGLYQETQYF. The CDR3 region has the DNA TGTGCCAGCAGCTTGGTGCCAGGGCTATACCAAGAGACCCAGTACTTC.

J is TRBJ1-2 and V is TRBV18; 8 positions match TRBD1. V gave up 2 bases and J gave up 7 bases; unmatched junction bases: 9. The CDR3 runs 15 residues. Germline V gene sequence: CDR1 KGHSH, CDR2 LQKENI. Written as DNA, the CDR3 is TGTGCCAGCTCACCAAGTGCAGACAGGGGCTCTGGCTACACCTTC. Protein: CASSPSADRGSGYTF.

V usage is TRBV5-1 and J usage is TRBJ1-4; the match to TRBD1 covers 7 bases. V dropped 4 bases and J dropped 5; count of bases not matched to a gene: 8. The CDR3 sequence is 15 residues long. Per germline, CDR1 SGHRS and CDR2 YFSETQ. The CDR3 DNA follows: TGCGCCAGCAGCACAGGAGGGACAGCGAATGAAAAACTGTTTTTT. Translated: CASSTGGTANEKLFF.

The chain combines TRBV5-1 with TRBJ2-2, with 8 bases that match TRBD1. The CDR3 has 15 amino acids. The ends lost 5 bases at V and 7 bases at J; junction bases unmatched: 10. CDR1 is SGHRS and CDR2 is YFSETQ in the germline V gene. CDR3 amino acids: CASRNPDREVGELFF. The CDR3 bases are TGCGCCAGCAGGAACCCGGACAGGGAGGTCGGGGAGCTGTTTTTT.

The chain is built from TRBV7-6 and TRBJ1-5; D call uncertain. Germline CDR1 reads SGHVS; CDR2 reads FNYEAQ. V was cut by 5 bases and J by 0 bases, with 11 bases left in between. The CDR3 is made up of 15 amino acids. The CDR3 sequence is CASSPAVGSNQPQHF. The CDR3 DNA reads TGTGCCAGCAGCCCAGCGGTCGGTAGCAATCAGCCCCAGCATTTT.

This clone was found once. The gene calls are TRBV20-1 and TRBJ1-3; 8 bases are a match to TRBD1. The V and J ends lost 3 bases and 0 bases, in that order; junction bases with no gene match: 4. The CDR3 runs 15 residues. Germline V lookup: CDR1 DFQATT, CDR2 SNEGSKA (reference sequence). This CDR3 is CSASGQGHSGNTIYF. CDR3 bases: TGCAGTGCTAGTGGACAGGGTCACTCTGGAAACACCATATATTTT.

J is TRBJ2-3 and V is TRBV29-1; 7 bases fit TRBD2. This CDR3 region has 14 residues. From germline, CDR1 is SQVTM and CDR2 ANQGSEA. V was clipped by 3 bases and J by 1 base; unmatched bases: 4. The DNA for the CDR3 is TGCAGCGTTGACGTTAGCGGGCGCACAGATACGCAGTATTTT. This translates into CSVDVSGRTDTQYF.

The V and J genes are TRBV5-6 and TRBJ1-5, with a tentative D call TRBD1 (6 bases). The CDR3 has 13 amino acids. V lost 4 bases to trimming and J lost 6 bases, with 11 bases between them. Germline CDR1 and CDR2: SGHDT and YYEEEE. The CDR3 is CASSVGAVQPQHF. Here the CDR3 DNA reads TGTGCCAGCAGCGTGGGGGCGGTTCAGCCCCAGCATTTT.